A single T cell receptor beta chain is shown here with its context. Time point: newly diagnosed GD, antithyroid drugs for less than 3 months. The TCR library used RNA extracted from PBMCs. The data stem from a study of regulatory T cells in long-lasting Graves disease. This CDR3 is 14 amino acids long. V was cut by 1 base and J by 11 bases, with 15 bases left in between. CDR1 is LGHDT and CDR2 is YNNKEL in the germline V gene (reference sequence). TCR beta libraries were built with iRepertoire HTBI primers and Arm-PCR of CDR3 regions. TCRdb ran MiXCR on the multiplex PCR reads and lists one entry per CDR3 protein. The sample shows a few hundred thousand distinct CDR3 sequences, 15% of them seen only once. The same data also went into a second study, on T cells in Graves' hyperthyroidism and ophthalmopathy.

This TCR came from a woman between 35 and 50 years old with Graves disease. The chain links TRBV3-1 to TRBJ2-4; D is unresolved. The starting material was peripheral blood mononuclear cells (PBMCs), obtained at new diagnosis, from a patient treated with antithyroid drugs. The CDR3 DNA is TGTGCCAGCAGCCAAGCCGTACTTGGTTCAGTTCAGTACTTC. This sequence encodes CASSQAVLGSVQYF. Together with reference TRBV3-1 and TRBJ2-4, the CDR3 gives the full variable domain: DTAVSQTPKYLVTQMGNDKSIKCEQNLGHDTMYWYKQDSKKFLKIMFSYNNKELIINETVPNRFSPKSPDKAHLNLHINSLELGDSAVYFCASSQAVLGSVQYFGAGTRLSVL.